This T cell receptor beta chain was profiled in a study of identical twins. Whole-study results and caveats: Partial confounding of zero-insertion analyses by invariant MAIT and iNKT cells was possible.

This clonotype was observed at least ten times. Its antigen is unidentified. Each CDR3 protein is one row after TCRdb ran MiXCR on the 5' RACE reads. The sample lists about 240,000 distinct CDR3 sequences; roughly an eighth were seen once. Between the trimmed V and J ends, which lost 3 bases and 5 bases, there was a span of 15 bases. Germline values: CDR1 SGHTA, CDR2 FQGNSA. The CDR3 loop spans 15 amino acids. These data are also associated with another study on yellow fever vaccine responses in identical twins.

Sequenced material: memory (CD45RO+) T cells sorted from blood. The chain is built from TRBV7-2 and TRBJ2-3; D assignment may be TRBD1 or TRBD2 (5 bases each). The source of this sequence is a woman aged 18-29 years in good health. CDR3 nucleotide sequence: TGTGCCAGCAGCTTTATTAGGGGAGCGATAGATACGCAGTATTTT. It is translated as CASSFIRGAIDTQYF.